This T cell receptor beta chain derives from a study of T cell responses to AZD1222 COVID-19 vaccine. Study-level points and caveats: In a largely white British group with more females than males, clonal diversity was possibly underestimated. The study sampled repertoires only after the peak T cell response. Seropositive status at baseline applied to only five or six AZD1222 recipients. Variant regions that are unmutated are reportedly the target of nearly half of spike-specific TCRs.

Points on this clone: Its antigen is unknown.

V was shortened by 5 bases and J by 2 bases, with 7 bases between the two germline ends. The CDR3 extends over 13 amino acids. CDR1 and CDR2 (germline): GTSNPN, SVGIG (reference sequence). Only in-frame clones appear in the TCRdb table, and some are missing; sequencing was by immunoSEQ multiplex PCR. The sample holds around 80,000 clones; about four fifths are singletons and the top ten take 1.3%. This chain joins TRBV30 and TRBJ2-6; D not resolved. The clonotype originates from an adult who received the AZD1222 COVID-19 vaccine. The sequences come from peripheral blood, collected 28 days after the second AZD1222 dose. The CDR3 here is CAWEVTGANVLTF. The CDR3, as DNA: TGTGCCTGGGAGGTTACTGGGGCCAACGTCCTGACTTTC.